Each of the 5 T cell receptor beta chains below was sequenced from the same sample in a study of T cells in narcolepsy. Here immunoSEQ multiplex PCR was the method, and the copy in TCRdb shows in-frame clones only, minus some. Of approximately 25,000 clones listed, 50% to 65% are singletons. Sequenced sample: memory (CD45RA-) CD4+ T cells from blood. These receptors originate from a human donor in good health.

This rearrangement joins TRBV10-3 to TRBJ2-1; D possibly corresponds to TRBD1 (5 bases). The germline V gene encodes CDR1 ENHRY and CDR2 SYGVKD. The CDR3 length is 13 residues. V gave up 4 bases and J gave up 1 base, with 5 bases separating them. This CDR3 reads CAISGQSYNEQFF. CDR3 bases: TGTGCCATCAGTGGACAGTCCTACAATGAGCAGTTCTTC.

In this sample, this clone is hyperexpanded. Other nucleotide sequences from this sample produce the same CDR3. CDR3 region: CASSRANTGELFF. The CDR3 nucleotides are TGTGCCAGCAGTCGCGCGAACACCGGGGAGCTGTTTTTT. The chain is built from TRBV27 and TRBJ2-2; D is undetermined. The CDR3 sequence is 13 residues long. Trimming left V 5 bases short and J 0 bases short, with 4 bases between. The V gene's germline CDR1 is MNHEY and CDR2 SMNVEV (reference sequence).

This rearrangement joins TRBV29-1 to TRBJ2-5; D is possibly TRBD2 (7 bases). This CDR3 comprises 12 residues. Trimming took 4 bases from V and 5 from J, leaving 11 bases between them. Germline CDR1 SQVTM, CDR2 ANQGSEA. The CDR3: CSVVEGGETQYF. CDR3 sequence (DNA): TGCAGCGTTGTTGAGGGGGGGGAGACCCAGTACTTC. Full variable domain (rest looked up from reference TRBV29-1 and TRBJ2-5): SAVISQKPSRDICQRGTSLTIQCQVDSQVTMMFWYRQQPGQSLTLIATANQGSEATYESGFVIDKFPISRPNLTFSTLTVSNMSPEDSSIYLCSVVEGGETQYFGPGTRLLVL.

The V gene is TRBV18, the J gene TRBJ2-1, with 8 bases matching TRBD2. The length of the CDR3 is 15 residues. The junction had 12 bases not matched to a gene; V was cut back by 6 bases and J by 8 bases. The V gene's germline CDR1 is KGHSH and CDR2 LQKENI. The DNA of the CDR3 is TGTGCCAGCTCCCCCGGGACTAGGGACCTGGATGAGCAGTTCTTC. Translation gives CASSPGTRDLDEQFF.

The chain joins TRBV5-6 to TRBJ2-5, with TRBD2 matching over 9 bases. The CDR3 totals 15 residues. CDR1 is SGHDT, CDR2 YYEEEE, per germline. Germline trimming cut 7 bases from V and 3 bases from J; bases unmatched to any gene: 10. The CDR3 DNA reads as TGTGCCAGCCCGTGGAGCGGGGGGCCAAAAGAGACCCAGTACTTC. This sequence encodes CASPWSGGPKETQYF.